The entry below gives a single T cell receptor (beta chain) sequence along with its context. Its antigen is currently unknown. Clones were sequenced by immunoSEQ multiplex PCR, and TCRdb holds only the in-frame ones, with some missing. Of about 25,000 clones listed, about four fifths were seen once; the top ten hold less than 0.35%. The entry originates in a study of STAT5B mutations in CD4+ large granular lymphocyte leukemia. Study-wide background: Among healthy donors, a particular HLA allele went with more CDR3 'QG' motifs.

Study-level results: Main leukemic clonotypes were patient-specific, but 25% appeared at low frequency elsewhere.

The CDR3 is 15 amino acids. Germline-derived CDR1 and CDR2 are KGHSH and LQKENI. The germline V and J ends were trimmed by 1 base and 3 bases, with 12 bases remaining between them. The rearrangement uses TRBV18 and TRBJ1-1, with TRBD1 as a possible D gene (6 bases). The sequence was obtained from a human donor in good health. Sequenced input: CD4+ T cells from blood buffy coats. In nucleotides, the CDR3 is TGTGCCAGCTCACCACTTCTACAGGGATACACTGAAGCTTTCTTT. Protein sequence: CASSPLLQGYTEAFF.